One T cell receptor (beta chain) is described in this entry. The sample comes from a study of T cell changes during pregnancy in multiple sclerosis. Sequenced by immunoSEQ multiplex PCR; TCRdb stores in-frame clones only, minus some. The sample carries fewer than 45,000 clones, about 92% recorded once. This CDR3 has 17 amino acids. V dropped 4 bases and J dropped 3; count of bases not matched to a gene: 14. Germline V CDR1 and CDR2: SGDLS, YYNGEE. Sample: CD4+ T cells from peripheral blood mononuclear cells, taken in the third trimester of pregnancy. This receptor was taken from a female donor with multiple sclerosis, enrolled in a pregnancy study. The rearrangement uses TRBV9 and TRBJ2-5, with 8 bases aligning to TRBD2. CDR3 sequence reads: CASSRRGGTAKEETQYF. For the CDR3, the DNA is TGTGCCAGCAGCCGACGCGGGGGGACGGCAAAGGAAGAGACCCAGTACTTC.